The source of this TCR beta chain is a study of regulatory T cells in long-lasting Graves disease. For the study at large: Graves' patients, newly diagnosed, had taken antithyroid drugs under 3 months. Findings of the study overall: TRBV28, TRBJ1-2 and TRBJ2-5 were favored in persistent disease.

For TCR beta, libraries came from iRepertoire HTBI primers and Arm-PCR of CDR3 regions. One entry per CDR3 protein, called by TCRdb with MiXCR from the multiplex PCR reads. The table shows more than 400,000 distinct CDR3 sequences, with 16% occurring only once. This clonotype was observed many times. The antigen remains unidentified. Time point described: newly diagnosed GD, antithyroid drugs for less than 3 months. With RNA extracted from PBMCs as input, the TCR library was made. Deletions cut 6 bases from V and 8 bases from J, with 14 bases between. Germline assignment: CDR1 MDHEN and CDR2 SYDVKM. The CDR3 consists of 13 residues. These same records also appear under a second study, on T cells in Graves' hyperthyroidism and ophthalmopathy.

The chain recombines TRBV28 with TRBJ2-1, with D possibly TRBD2 on 5 matching bases. This receptor was taken from a man aged 35 to 55 with Graves disease. Sequenced material: peripheral blood mononuclear cells (PBMCs), taken at new diagnosis, from a patient treated with antithyroid drugs. The CDR3 region is CASRQTSADEQFF. CDR3 DNA sequence: TGTGCCAGCAGGCAAACTAGTGCTGATGAGCAGTTCTTC. The complete variable domain, with remaining parts taken from reference TRBV28 and TRBJ2-1, reads DVKVTQSSRYLVKRTGEKVFLECVQDMDHENMFWYRQDPGLGLRLIYFSYDVKMKEKGDIPEGYSVSREKKERFSLILESASTNQTSMYLCASRQTSADEQFFGPGTRLTVL.